Below are 23 T cell receptor beta chains sequenced from a single sample in a study of OX40 agonist ivuxolimab in advanced cancers. Repertoires were generated with immunoSEQ multiplex PCR, while TCRdb's copy carries only in-frame clones and drops some. The table records some 29,000 clones, around 90% of them present only once. This material consisted of CD4+ or CD8+ T cells sorted from blood, taken in a trial of the OX40 agonist ivuxolimab. The receptors were sampled from an adult with an advanced solid tumor such as melanoma, head and neck, liver or kidney cancer.

As concerns this clone: The sample holds other DNA sequences that translate to the same CDR3. The V gene is TRBV6-1, the J gene TRBJ2-7, with D perhaps matching TRBD1 (5 bases). The ends were cut back, 3 bases at V and 1 base at J, with 13 bases in the middle. Germline V gives CDR1 MNHNS, CDR2 SASEGT. The CDR3 totals 15 residues. This CDR3 is CASSEGQGPSYEQYF. For the CDR3, the DNA is TGTGCCAGCAGTGAGGGTCAGGGTCCATCCTACGAGCAGTACTTC.

This chain links TRBV7-9 with TRBJ1-4; D might be TRBD1 (6 bases). The CDR3 covers 15 residues. The germline CDR1 and CDR2 sequences are SEHNR and FQNEAQ (reference sequence). The V and J ends lost 6 bases and 0 bases respectively, with 11 bases between them. CDR3 DNA sequence: TGTGCCAGCAGTTCAGGGGACACAACTAATGAAAAACTGTTTTTT. Protein sequence: CASSSGDTTNEKLFF.

The DNA for the CDR3 is TGCGCCAGCAGCTTGGGCAGGGTCAACGAGCAGTACTTC. Encoded protein: CASSLGRVNEQYF. The chain carries TRBV5-1 and TRBJ2-7; weak D call: TRBD1 (5 bases). Trimming pared 0 bases from V and 5 bases from J, leaving 9 bases between. The CDR3 extends over 13 amino acids. Germline-derived CDR1 and CDR2 are SGHRS and YFSETQ.

The chain recombines TRBV14 with TRBJ2-5; D unresolved. Germline CDR1 SGHDN, CDR2 FVKESK. Trimming removed 0 bases at V and 6 bases at J, with 11 bases between. CDR3 length equals 14 residues. The CDR3 DNA follows: TGTGCCAGCAGCCAAGAGAGTGCAAGAAAGACCCAGTACTTC. It is translated as CASSQESARKTQYF.

V gene TRBV7-3 combines with J gene TRBJ2-3, with TRBD2 matching 7 bases. CDR1 and CDR2 (germline): SGHTA, FQGTGA. The CDR3 spans 15 residues. After removal of 0 bases from V and 2 bases from J, the junction contained 2 bases not matched to a gene. The CDR3 reads CASSLTGGITDTQYF. The CDR3, as DNA: TGTGCCAGCAGCTTAACGGGGGGGATCACAGATACGCAGTATTTT.

In its sample, this clone was seen a few times. The V gene is TRBV2, the J gene TRBJ2-3; 8 nucleotides match TRBD2. In germline, CDR1 is SNHLY, CDR2 FYNNEI. V shed 7 bases and J 4 bases; nucleotides not matched to a gene: 13. The CDR3 runs 16 residues. The CDR3 sequence is CASNLAGGGYADTQYF. The CDR3 DNA follows: TGTGCCAGCAACCTCGCGGGAGGTGGATATGCAGATACGCAGTATTTT.

A remark on this clone: One end of the junction fails to match germline, which may point to a read error. The chain links TRBV30 to TRBJ2-7; possibly TRBD1 for D (6 bases). Germline V gives CDR1 GTSNPN, CDR2 SVGIG (reference sequence). The CDR3 is made up of 11 amino acids. The chain's CDR3 is CAWSVLGTPNF. The DNA of the CDR3 is TGTGCCTGGAGTGTACTCGGGACACCCAACTTC.

This chain links TRBV6-6 with TRBJ1-1; D is uncertain. This CDR3 contains 13 residues. Germline V gene data show CDR1 as MNHNY and CDR2 as SVGAGI (reference sequence). V dropped 6 bases and J dropped 9 bases, with 17 bases sitting between them. CDR3 sequence: CASSDAVNLKAFF. The CDR3 DNA reads as TGTGCCAGCAGCGACGCCGTGAACCTGAAAGCTTTCTTT.

V gene TRBV11-3 combines with J gene TRBJ2-1; no firm D call. Trimming left V 7 bases short and J 0 bases short, with 10 bases between. There are 14 residues in the CDR3. Germline CDR1 SGHNT, CDR2 YENEEA. In nucleotides, the CDR3 is TGTGCCAGCACGAGCCTGTCCTCCTACAATGAGCAGTTCTTC. Amino acids: CASTSLSSYNEQFF.

In this sample, this clone turned up once. The chain has TRBV7-2 and TRBJ2-1, with D unresolved. V gave up 1 base and J gave up 4 bases, with 8 bases separating them. Germline V CDR1 and CDR2: SGHTA, FQGNSA. The CDR3 has 14 amino acids. CDR3 bases: TGTGCCAGCAGCTTAGGGGCCCCATACAATGAGCAGTTCTTC. It translates to CASSLGAPYNEQFF. Variable domain in full (rest from reference TRBV7-2 and TRBJ2-1): GAGVSQSPSNKVTEKGKDVELRCDPISGHTALYWYRQSLGQGLEFLIYFQGNSAPDKSGLPSDRFSAERTGGSVSTLTIQRTQQEDSAVYLCASSLGAPYNEQFFGPGTRLTVL.

Comments on this clone: The same CDR3 arises from other DNA sequences in this sample as well. V and J are TRBV4-1 and TRBJ2-1; 8 nucleotides line up with TRBD2. From germline, CDR1 is MGHRA and CDR2 YSYEKL. The CDR3 consists of 15 residues. V lost 0 bases to trimming and J lost 6 bases; unmatched junction nucleotides: 4. Written as DNA, the CDR3 is TGCGCCAGCAGCCAAGAGGACGGGGGGGGCAATGAGCAGTTCTTC. Protein product: CASSQEDGGGNEQFF.

V and J are TRBV19 and TRBJ1-1, with 7 bases lining up with TRBD1. Losses at the gene ends were 3 bases for V and 2 bases for J; bases not matched to a gene: 6. The CDR3 runs 15 residues. Germline-derived CDR1 and CDR2 are LNHDA and SQIVND (reference sequence). The CDR3 bases are TGTGCCAGTAGTATTCCGGGACAGCCAAACACTGAAGCTTTCTTT. The encoded protein is CASSIPGQPNTEAFF.

The rearrangement links TRBV11-3 to TRBJ2-7, with 8 bases that match TRBD2. The CDR3 consists of 14 residues. After removal of 6 bases from V and 3 bases from J, the junction contained 7 bases not matched to a gene. The germline CDR1 and CDR2 sequences are SGHNT and YENEEA. CDR3 DNA: TGTGCCAGCAGACCAGCGGGGGCTGACTACGAGCAGTACTTC. Protein: CASRPAGADYEQYF.

The genes are TRBV11-3 and TRBJ2-2, with a tentative D call TRBD1 (5 bases). Germline loops: CDR1 SGHNT, CDR2 YENEEA. This CDR3 is built from 17 residues. The ends were cut back, 4 bases at V and 6 bases at J, with 21 bases in the middle. CDR3 region: CASSSTTEPESAGELFF. CDR3 nucleotide sequence: TGTGCCAGCAGCTCGACGACAGAACCGGAATCTGCCGGGGAGCTGTTTTTT.

The CDR3 DNA follows: TGCGCCAGCAGCCAAGGTACCAAAGTAGGGACGACTTACAATGAGCAGTTCTTC. Protein product: CASSQGTKVGTTYNEQFF. The V and J genes are TRBV4-3 and TRBJ2-1; D tentatively reads TRBD1 or TRBD2 (5 bases each). Germline loops: CDR1 LGHNA, CDR2 YSLEER. Trimming left V 1 base short and J 4 bases short, with 20 bases between. The CDR3 is made up of 18 amino acids.

This clone was counted once. The chain joins TRBV5-4 to TRBJ2-7, with no clear D. The V gene lost 1 base and the J gene lost 3 bases, with 8 bases spanning the gap. There are 13 residues in the CDR3. Germline values: CDR1 SGHNT, CDR2 YYREEE (reference sequence). The CDR3: CASSLMGNYEQYF. The CDR3 nucleotides read TGTGCCAGCAGCTTGATGGGGAACTACGAGCAGTACTTC.

The chain couples TRBV11-2 to TRBJ2-3; 10 bases line up with TRBD2. The J segment lost 2 bases and the V segment lost 5 bases, leaving 7 bases of the junction unmatched. The CDR3 has 16 residues. From germline, CDR1 is SGHAT and CDR2 FQNNGV. CDR3 coding DNA: TGTGCCAGCAGCGGGCTAGCGGGGGCCCTCACAGATACGCAGTATTTT. It encodes CASSGLAGALTDTQYF. Full variable domain (missing parts from reference TRBV11-2 and TRBJ2-3): EAGVAQSPRYKIIEKRQSVAFWCNPISGHATLYWYQQILGQGPKLLIQFQNNGVVDDSQLPKDRFSAERLKGVDSTLKIQPAKLEDSAVYLCASSGLAGALTDTQYFGPGTRLTVL.

The chain combines TRBV10-2 with TRBJ2-1; 11 bases align to TRBD2. CDR1 and CDR2 from the germline V gene are WSHSY and SAAADI. Unmatched junction bases numbered 3, after V lost 2 bases and J lost 9 bases. CDR3 length: 14 residues. CDR3 loop: CASSESSGRAEQFF. The CDR3 DNA sequence: TGCGCCAGCAGTGAGAGTAGCGGGAGGGCTGAGCAGTTCTTC.

The chain recombines TRBV4-3 with TRBJ2-3, with D perhaps matching TRBD1 or TRBD2 (5 bases each). V lost 1 base and J 0 bases, leaving 11 bases between the germline ends. CDR1 LGHNA and CDR2 YSLEER come from the germline V gene. The CDR3 sequence is 16 residues long. This CDR3 reads CASSQGWDGSTDTQYF. In nucleotides, the CDR3 is TGCGCCAGCAGCCAAGGTTGGGACGGTAGCACAGATACGCAGTATTTT.

This clone appeared a few times. The chain carries TRBV29-1 and TRBJ2-7, with 9 bases lining up with TRBD1. Germline lookup yields CDR1 SQVTM and CDR2 ANQGSEA. J was trimmed by 6 bases and V by 6 bases; bases with no gene match: 12. CDR3 length: 14 residues. This CDR3 is CSVTEGTGRIEQYF. DNA for the CDR3: TGCAGCGTCACCGAGGGGACAGGGAGGATCGAGCAGTACTTC.

The chain has TRBV5-5 and TRBJ2-6, with 11 bases aligning to TRBD2. Germline V gene sequence: CDR1 SGHKS, CDR2 YYEKEE (reference sequence). The ends lost 2 bases at V and 2 bases at J; junction bases unmatched: 3. There are 17 residues in the CDR3. The CDR3 DNA sequence: TGTGCCAGCAGCTTTACTAGCGGGAGTGCTGGGGCCAACGTCCTGACTTTC. Translated, it gives CASSFTSGSAGANVLTF.

V gene TRBV11-2 combines with J gene TRBJ2-7; no firm D call. Germline loops: CDR1 SGHAT, CDR2 FQNNGV. V was shortened by 1 base and J by 7 bases, with 11 bases between the two germline ends. There are 13 residues in the CDR3. This CDR3 is CASSLVFESEQYF. In DNA form, the CDR3 reads TGTGCCAGCAGCTTAGTATTCGAGTCTGAGCAGTACTTC.

This chain uses TRBV7-8 with TRBJ2-5, with D unclear. Trimming removed 5 bases at V and 4 bases at J, with 11 bases between. The CDR3 has 13 residues. CDR1 is SGHVS and CDR2 is FQNEAQ in the germline V gene. CDR3 sequence reads: CASSLWDTETQYF. CDR3 nucleotides: TGTGCCAGCAGCCTATGGGATACAGAGACCCAGTACTTC. Combining the CDR3 with reference TRBV7-8 and TRBJ2-5 gives the whole variable domain GAGVSQSPRYKVAKRGQDVALRCDPISGHVSLFWYQQALGQGPEFLTYFQNEAQLDKSGLPSDRFFAERPEGSVSTLKIQRTQQEDSAVYLCASSLWDTETQYFGPGTRLLVL.